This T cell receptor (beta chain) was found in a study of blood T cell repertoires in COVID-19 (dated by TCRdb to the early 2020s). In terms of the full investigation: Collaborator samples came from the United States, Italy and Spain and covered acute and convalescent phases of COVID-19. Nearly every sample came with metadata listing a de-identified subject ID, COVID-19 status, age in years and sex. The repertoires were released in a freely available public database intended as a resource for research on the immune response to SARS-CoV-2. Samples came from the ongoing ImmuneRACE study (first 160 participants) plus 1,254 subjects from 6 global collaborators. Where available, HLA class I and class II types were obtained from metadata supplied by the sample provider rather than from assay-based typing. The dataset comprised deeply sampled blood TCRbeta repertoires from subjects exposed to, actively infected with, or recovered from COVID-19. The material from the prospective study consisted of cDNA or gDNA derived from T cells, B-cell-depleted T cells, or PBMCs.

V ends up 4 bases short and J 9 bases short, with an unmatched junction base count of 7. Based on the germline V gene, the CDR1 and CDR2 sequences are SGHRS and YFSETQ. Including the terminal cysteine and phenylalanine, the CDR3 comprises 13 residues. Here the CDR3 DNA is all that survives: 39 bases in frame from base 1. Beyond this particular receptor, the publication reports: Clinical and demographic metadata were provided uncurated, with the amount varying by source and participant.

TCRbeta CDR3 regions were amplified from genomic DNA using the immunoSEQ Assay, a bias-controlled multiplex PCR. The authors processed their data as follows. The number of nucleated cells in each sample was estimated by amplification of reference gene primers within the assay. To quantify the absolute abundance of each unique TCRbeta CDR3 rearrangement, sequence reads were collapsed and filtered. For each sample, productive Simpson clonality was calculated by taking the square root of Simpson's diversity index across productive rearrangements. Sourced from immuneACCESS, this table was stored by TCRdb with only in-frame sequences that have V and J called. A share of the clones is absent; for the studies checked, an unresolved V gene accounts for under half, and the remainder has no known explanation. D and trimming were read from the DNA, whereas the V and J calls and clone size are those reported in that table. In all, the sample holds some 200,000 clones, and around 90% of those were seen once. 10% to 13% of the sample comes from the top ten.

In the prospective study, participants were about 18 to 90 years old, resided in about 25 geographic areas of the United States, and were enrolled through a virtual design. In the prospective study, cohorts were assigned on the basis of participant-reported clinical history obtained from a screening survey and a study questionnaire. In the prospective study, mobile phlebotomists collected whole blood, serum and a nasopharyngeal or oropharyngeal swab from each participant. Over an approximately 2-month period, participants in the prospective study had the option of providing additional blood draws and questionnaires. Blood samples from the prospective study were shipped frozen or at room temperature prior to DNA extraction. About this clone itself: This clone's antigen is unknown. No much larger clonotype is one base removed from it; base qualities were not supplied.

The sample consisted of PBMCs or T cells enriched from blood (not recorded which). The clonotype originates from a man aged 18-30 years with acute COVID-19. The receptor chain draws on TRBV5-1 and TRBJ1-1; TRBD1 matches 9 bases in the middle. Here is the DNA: TGCGCCAGCAGCACGGCCGGGACAGGGCAAGCTTTCTTT. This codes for CASSTAGTGQAFF.